The rows below give T cell receptor beta chains drawn from one sample of a study of CD8+CD57+ T cells in acquired aplastic anemia. TCRdb redid the calling of the reads with MiXCR, one entry per CDR3 protein. Of some 200,000 distinct CDR3 sequences in the sample, roughly half were seen once. Sequenced material: sorted CD4+, CD8+, or CD8+CD57+ T cells (not recorded which) from PBMCs. The source is a human donor with aplastic anemia. CDR3s include the opening cysteine and the closing phenylalanine or tryptophan. The D gene is left open where the match is weak. Expanded clones are given a class, and other clones once, few, many or no size at all.

>TRBD1|TRBV11-2|TRBJ1-2|13|few
TGTGCCAGCAGGACGACAGGGTCCCTTGGCTACACCTTC
CASRTTGSLGYTF
>NA|TRBV7-9|TRBJ1-4|12|NA
TGTGCCAGCAGCTCGACGGATGAAAAACTGTTTTTT
CASSSTDEKLFF
>NA|TRBV4-1|TRBJ1-2|15|many
TGCGCCAGCAGCCGGGGGGAATTGACATCCGGGGGCTACACCTTC
CASSRGELTSGGYTF
>TRBD1|TRBV2|TRBJ2-5|14|NA
TGTGCCAGCAGGCCGGGACAGTACCAAGAGACCCAGTACTTC
CASRPGQYQETQYF
>TRBD1|TRBV7-8|TRBJ1-1|14|many
TGTGCCAGCAGCTTTACGGGACAGGGAACTGAAGCTTTCTTT
CASSFTGQGTEAFF
>TRBD1|TRBV20-1|TRBJ2-7|12|many
TGCAGTGCAGAAGACAGGGGGCGGGAGCAGTACTTC
CSAEDRGREQYF
>TRBD1|TRBV4-3|TRBJ1-2|15|once
TGCGCCAGCAGCCAAGACTACAGGGGGGTGGGTGGCTACACCTTC
CASSQDYRGVGGYTF
>NA|TRBV19|TRBJ1-2|13|NA
TGTGCCAGTAGTTTAGGCAGGGCCCGCGGCTACACCTTC
CASSLGRARGYTF
>NA|TRBV5-1|TRBJ2-7|15|many
TGCGCCAGCAGCTTGAGCGCAGGACAGTTGGACGAGCAGTACTTC
CASSLSAGQLDEQYF
>NA|TRBV15|TRBJ2-3|16|NA
TGTGCCAGCAGCAGTGCTAGTCAAGGGAGCACAGATACGCAGTATTTT
CASSSASQGSTDTQYF
>NA|TRBV7-6|TRBJ1-1|13|NA
TGTGCCAGCAGCGGCGGGGGGAACACTGAAGCTTTCTTT
CASSGGGNTEAFF
>TRBD2|TRBV24-1|TRBJ2-5|15|medium-sized
TGTGCCACCAGTGATCCTCCCGGGGGGAAAGAGACCCAGTACTTC
CATSDPPGGKETQYF
>NA|TRBV11-1|TRBJ2-3|15|NA
TGTGCCAGCAGCTTCCGGGCAGGCTACACAGATACGCAGTATTTT
CASSFRAGYTDTQYF
>TRBD2|TRBV5-1|TRBJ2-3|15|many
TGCGCCAGCAGCACTCGTCCCGGGACTAGCGCGACGCAGTATTTT
CASSTRPGTSATQYF
>TRBD2|TRBV18|TRBJ2-2|16|NA
TGTGCCAGCTCACCATCGGGGGGGCCTTCAACCGGGGAGCTGTTTTTT
CASSPSGGPSTGELFF
>NA|TRBV2|TRBJ2-7|14|many
TGTGCCAGCAGTTGGGGCCAGCTTGAGTACGAGCAGTACTTC
CASSWGQLEYEQYF
>NA|TRBV20-1|TRBJ2-7|11|NA
TGCAGTGCTAGAGATCGGGGGGAGCAGTACTTC
CSARDRGEQYF